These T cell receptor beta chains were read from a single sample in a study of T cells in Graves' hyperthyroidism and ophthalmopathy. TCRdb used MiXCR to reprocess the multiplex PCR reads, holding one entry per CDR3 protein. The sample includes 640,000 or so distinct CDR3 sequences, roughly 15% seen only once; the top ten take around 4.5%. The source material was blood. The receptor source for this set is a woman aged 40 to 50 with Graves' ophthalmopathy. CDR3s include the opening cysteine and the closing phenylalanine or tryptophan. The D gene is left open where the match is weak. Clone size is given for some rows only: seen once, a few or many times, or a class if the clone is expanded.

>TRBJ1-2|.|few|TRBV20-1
CSANSQPQGTYGYTF
TGCAGTGCTAACTCCCAGCCCCAGGGGACCTATGGCTACACCTTC
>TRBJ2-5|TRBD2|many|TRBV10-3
CAISPGLAGGRETQYF
TGTGCCATCAGCCCGGGACTAGCGGGAGGGCGAGAGACCCAGTACTTC
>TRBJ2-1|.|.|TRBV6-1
CASSEGYGYNEQFF
TGTGCCAGCAGTGAGGGATACGGTTACAATGAGCAGTTCTTC
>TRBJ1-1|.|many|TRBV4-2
CASSQEVEAFF
TGTGCCAGCAGCCAAGAAGTTGAAGCTTTCTTT
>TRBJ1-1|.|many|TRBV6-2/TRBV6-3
CASNTDRTNTEAFF
TGTGCCAGCAATACAGACAGGACCAACACTGAAGCTTTCTTT
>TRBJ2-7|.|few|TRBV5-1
CASSLARAKGLPYEQYF
TGCGCCAGCAGCTTGGCCCGTGCTAAGGGCCTTCCCTACGAGCAGTACTTC
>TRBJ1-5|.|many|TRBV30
CAWSVRGQGLQPQHF
TGTGCCTGGAGTGTACGGGGGCAGGGACTTCAGCCCCAGCATTTT
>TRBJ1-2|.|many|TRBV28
CASSLSGLRGYTF
TGTGCCAGCAGTTTATCGGGGCTGAGGGGCTACACCTTC
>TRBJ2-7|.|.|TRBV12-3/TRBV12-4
CASTKQTTEYEQYF
TGTGCCAGCACCAAACAGACCACGGAATACGAGCAGTACTTC
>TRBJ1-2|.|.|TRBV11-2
CASSQGRRGTNYGYTF
TGTGCCAGCAGCCAGGGCCGGAGAGGAACTAACTATGGCTACACCTTC
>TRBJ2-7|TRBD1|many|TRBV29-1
CSVEFSTGAFGDEQYF
TGCAGCGTTGAATTCTCGACAGGGGCATTTGGTGACGAGCAGTACTTC
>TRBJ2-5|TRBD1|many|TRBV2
CASTGTGVVETQYF
TGTGCCAGCACCGGGACAGGGGTAGTGGAGACCCAGTACTTC
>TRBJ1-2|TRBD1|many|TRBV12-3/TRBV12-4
CATDRRDSYGYTF
TGTGCCACCGACCGTAGGGACAGCTATGGCTACACCTTC
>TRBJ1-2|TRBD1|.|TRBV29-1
CSVQGERGQDTHGSTF
TGCAGCGTTCAAGGGGAGAGGGGGCAGGATACCCACGGGAGTACCTTC
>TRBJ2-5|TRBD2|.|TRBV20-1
CSAWGLAGPWTQYF
TGCAGTGCCTGGGGACTAGCGGGACCTTGGACCCAGTACTTC
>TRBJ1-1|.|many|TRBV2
CASRENGVLRTEAFF
TGTGCCAGCAGGGAGAACGGGGTTCTTCGTACTGAAGCTTTCTTT
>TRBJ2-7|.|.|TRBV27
CASSLSLAGSYEQYF
TGTGCCAGCAGTTTATCGTTGGCAGGATCCTACGAGCAGTACTTC
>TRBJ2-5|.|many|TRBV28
CASSFRGTGKRETQYF
TGTGCCAGCAGTTTCCGTGGAACAGGGAAGAGGGAGACCCAGTACTTC
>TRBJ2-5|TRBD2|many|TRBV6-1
CASSEGLAGRGETQYF
TGTGCCAGCAGTGAAGGGTTAGCGGGAAGGGGAGAGACCCAGTACTTC
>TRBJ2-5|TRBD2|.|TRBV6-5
CASSYDYNLGTSGETQYF
TGTGCCAGCAGTTACGACTACAACCTCGGGACTAGCGGAGAGACCCAGTACTTC
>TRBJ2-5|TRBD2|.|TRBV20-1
CSAWGLAGAQETQYF
TGCAGTGCCTGGGGGCTAGCGGGAGCCCAAGAGACCCAGTACTTC
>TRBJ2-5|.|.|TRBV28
CASRTPGAETQYF
TGTGCCAGCAGGACCCCTGGGGCCGAGACCCAGTACTTC
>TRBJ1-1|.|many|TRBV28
CASLRVGVPAAEAFF
TGTGCCAGCCTACGTGTGGGCGTACCCGCCGCTGAAGCTTTCTTT
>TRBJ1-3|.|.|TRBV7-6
CASNLAPGNTIYF
TGTGCCAGCAACTTAGCTCCTGGAAACACCATATATTTT
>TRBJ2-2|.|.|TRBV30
CAWSATRPTGELFF
TGTGCCTGGAGTGCTACTAGGCCCACCGGGGAGCTGTTTTTT
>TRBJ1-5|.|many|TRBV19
CASSISREGQPQHF
TGTGCCAGTAGTATCTCCAGGGAGGGCCAGCCCCAGCATTTT
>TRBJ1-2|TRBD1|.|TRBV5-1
CASSTPTGDSGYTF
TGCGCCAGCAGCACCCCCACAGGGGACTCTGGCTACACCTTC
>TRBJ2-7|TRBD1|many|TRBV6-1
CASTRQGPNYEQYF
TGTGCCAGCACTAGACAGGGGCCGAACTACGAGCAGTACTTC
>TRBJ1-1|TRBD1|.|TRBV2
CASSVGRGPPNTEAFF
TGTGCCAGCAGTGTGGGCAGGGGGCCACCGAACACTGAAGCTTTCTTT
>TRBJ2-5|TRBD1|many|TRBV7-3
CASSLNALTGNSGETQYF
TGTGCCAGCAGCTTAAACGCCTTGACAGGGAATTCAGGAGAGACCCAGTACTTC
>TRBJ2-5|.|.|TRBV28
CVSRGGGGRETQYF
TGTGTCAGCAGGGGAGGCGGCGGTAGAGAGACCCAGTACTTC
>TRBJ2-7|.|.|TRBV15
CATSRALLGPGGEQYF
TGTGCCACCAGCAGAGCCCTACTGGGACCTGGTGGCGAGCAGTACTTC
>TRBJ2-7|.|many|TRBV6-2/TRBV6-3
CASSNGPGSKQYF
TGTGCCAGCAGTAACGGACCGGGAAGCAAGCAGTACTTC
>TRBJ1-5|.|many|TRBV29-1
CSVRFSWNSNQPQHF
TGCAGCGTTAGGTTCTCGTGGAATAGCAATCAGCCCCAGCATTTT
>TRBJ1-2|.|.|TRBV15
CATSIESGDTDCGYTF
TGTGCCACCAGCATAGAATCCGGAGACACAGACTGTGGCTACACCTTC
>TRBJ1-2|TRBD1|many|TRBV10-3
CAISEGQGVYGYTF
TGTGCCATCAGTGAAGGACAGGGAGTCTATGGCTACACCTTC
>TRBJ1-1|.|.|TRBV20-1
CLGTPDTEAFF
TGCTTAGGGACCCCCGACACTGAAGCTTTCTTT
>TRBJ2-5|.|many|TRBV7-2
CASSPLIDTQETQYF
TGTGCCAGCAGCCCCCTCATCGACACACAAGAGACCCAGTACTTC
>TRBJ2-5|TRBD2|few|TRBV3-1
CASSQLSSGSRETQYF
TGTGCCAGCAGCCAATTATCTAGCGGGTCCCGGGAGACCCAGTACTTC
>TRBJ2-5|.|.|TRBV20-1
CNARDNQETQYF
TGCAATGCTAGGGACAATCAAGAGACCCAGTACTTC
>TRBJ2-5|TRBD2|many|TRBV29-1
CSVELAGTQETQYF
TGCAGCGTTGAACTAGCGGGGACCCAAGAGACCCAGTACTTC
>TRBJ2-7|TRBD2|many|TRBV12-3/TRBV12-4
CASSSGLAGVEQYF
TGTGCCAGCAGTTCGGGACTAGCGGGAGTTGAGCAGTACTTC
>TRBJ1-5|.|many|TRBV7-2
CASSWGPQGIEPQHF
TGTGCCAGCAGCTGGGGCCCCCAAGGGATTGAACCCCAGCATTTT
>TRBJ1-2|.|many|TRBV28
CASSATGTGNYGYTF
TGTGCCAGCAGCGCTACCGGGACGGGGAACTATGGCTACACCTTC
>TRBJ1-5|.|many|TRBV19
CASSPSGSGNQPQHF
TGTGCCAGTAGTCCATCCGGATCGGGCAATCAGCCCCAGCATTTT
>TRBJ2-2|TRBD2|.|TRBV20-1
CSATKLAGAPGELFF
TGCAGTGCCACGAAACTAGCGGGGGCCCCCGGGGAGCTGTTTTTT
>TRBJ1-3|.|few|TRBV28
CASTDPLGGAGNTIYF
TGTGCCAGCACGGATCCACTTGGGGGTGCTGGAAACACCATATATTTT
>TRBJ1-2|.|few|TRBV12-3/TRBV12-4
CASNPQETSF
TGTGCCAGCAACCCCCAGGAGACATCCTTC
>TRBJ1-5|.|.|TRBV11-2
CASSFPGASSNQPQHF
TGTGCCAGCAGTTTTCCAGGGGCTAGTAGCAATCAGCCCCAGCATTTT
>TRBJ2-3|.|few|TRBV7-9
CASIWDTNRDTQYF
TGTGCCAGCATCTGGGACACAAATCGGGATACGCAGTATTTT
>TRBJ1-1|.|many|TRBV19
CASSPLTGMNTEAFF
TGTGCCAGTAGTCCTTTAACAGGGATGAACACTGAAGCTTTCTTT
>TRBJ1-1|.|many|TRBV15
CATSREGGTYTEAFF
TGTGCCACCAGCAGAGAAGGAGGGACCTACACTGAAGCTTTCTTT
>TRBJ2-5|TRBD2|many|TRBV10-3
CAIRGLGEETQYF
TGTGCCATCAGAGGACTAGGGGAAGAGACCCAGTACTTC
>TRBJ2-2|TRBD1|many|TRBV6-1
CASSERGQGAGELFF
TGTGCCAGCAGTGAAAGGGGACAGGGTGCCGGGGAGCTGTTTTTT
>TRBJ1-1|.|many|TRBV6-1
CASSERGALTEAFF
TGTGCCAGCAGTGAAAGAGGGGCGCTGACTGAAGCTTTCTTT
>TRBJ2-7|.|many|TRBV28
CASSRMGTYEQYF
TGTGCCAGCAGTCGCATGGGGACCTACGAGCAGTACTTC
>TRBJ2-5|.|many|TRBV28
CASSRSWENGQLIKETQYF
TGTGCCAGCAGCCGAAGCTGGGAAAATGGACAGCTAATAAAAGAGACCCAGTACTTC